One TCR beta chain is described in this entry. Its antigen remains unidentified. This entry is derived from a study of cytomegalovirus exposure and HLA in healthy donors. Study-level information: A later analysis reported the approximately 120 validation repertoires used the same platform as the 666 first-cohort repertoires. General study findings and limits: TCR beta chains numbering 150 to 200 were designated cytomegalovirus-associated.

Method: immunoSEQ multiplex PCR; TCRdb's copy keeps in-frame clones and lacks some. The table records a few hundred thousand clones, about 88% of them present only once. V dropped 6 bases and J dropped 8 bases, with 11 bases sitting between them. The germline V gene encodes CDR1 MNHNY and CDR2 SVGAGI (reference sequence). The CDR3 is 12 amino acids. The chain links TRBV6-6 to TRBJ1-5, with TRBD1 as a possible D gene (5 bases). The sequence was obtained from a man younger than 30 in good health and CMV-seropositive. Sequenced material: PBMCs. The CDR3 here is CASSWGPEPQHF. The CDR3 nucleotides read TGTGCCAGCAGCTGGGGACCCGAGCCCCAGCATTTT.